This T cell receptor beta chain was captured by sequencing in a study of Graves' ophthalmopathy and Graves' hyperthyroidism. This CDR3 is built from 12 residues. V dropped 7 bases and J dropped 0 bases, with 8 bases sitting between them. Germline V CDR1 and CDR2: SGHRS, YFSETQ. Amplification of the TCR beta CDR3 regions used RNA transcripts (as template). An initial RT-PCR round employing HTBI primers preceded a second-round multiplex PCR. TCRdb ran MiXCR on the multiplex PCR reads and lists one entry per CDR3 protein. This sample has fewer than 250,000 distinct CDR3 sequences, with under 30% found just once.

The J gene is TRBJ2-7, the V gene TRBV5-1; tentatively, D is TRBD2 (6 bases). The sample comprised peripheral blood. The sequence derives from a man aged 45-65 years with Graves' ophthalmopathy. CDR3 coding DNA: TGCGCCAGCGGCGGGGACTCCTACGAGCAGTACTTC. It is translated as CASGGDSYEQYF.